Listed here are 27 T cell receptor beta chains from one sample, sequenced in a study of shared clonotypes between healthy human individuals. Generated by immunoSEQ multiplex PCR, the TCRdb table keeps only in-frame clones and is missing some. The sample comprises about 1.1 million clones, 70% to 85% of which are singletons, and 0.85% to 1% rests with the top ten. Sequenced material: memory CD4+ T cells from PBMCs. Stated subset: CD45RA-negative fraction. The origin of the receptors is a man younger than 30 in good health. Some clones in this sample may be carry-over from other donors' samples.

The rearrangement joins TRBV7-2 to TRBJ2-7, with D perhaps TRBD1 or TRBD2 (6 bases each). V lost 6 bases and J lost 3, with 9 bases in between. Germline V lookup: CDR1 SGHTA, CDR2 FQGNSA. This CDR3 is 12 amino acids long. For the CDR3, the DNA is TGTGCCAGCAGTGGAGGGGGCTACGAGCAGTACTTC. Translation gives CASSGGGYEQYF.

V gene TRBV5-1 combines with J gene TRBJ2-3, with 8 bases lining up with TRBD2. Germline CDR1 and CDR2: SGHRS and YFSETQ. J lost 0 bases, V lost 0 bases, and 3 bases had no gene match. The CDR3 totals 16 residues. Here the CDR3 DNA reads TGCGCCAGCAGCTTGGTGGTAGCGGGAAGCACAGATACGCAGTATTTT. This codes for CASSLVVAGSTDTQYF.

This CDR3 reads CASSLVSGASGEQYF. The CDR3 DNA follows: TGTGCCAGCAGCTTAGTTTCAGGGGCCTCGGGCGAGCAGTACTTC. The chain links TRBV7-9 to TRBJ2-7; tentative D call: TRBD1 (6 bases). Trimming removed 1 base from V and 6 bases from J, with 16 bases in between. CDR3 size: 15 residues. Germline CDR1 and CDR2: SEHNR and FQNEAQ (reference sequence).

For the CDR3, the DNA is TGTGCCAGCAGTTGGGGAGGCCCCCCCGAAGCTTTCTTT. It encodes CASSWGGPPEAFF. J is TRBJ1-1 and V is TRBV28; D not certain. This CDR3 comprises 13 residues. Trimming left V 4 bases short and J 8 bases short, with 14 bases between. Germline values: CDR1 MDHEN, CDR2 SYDVKM.

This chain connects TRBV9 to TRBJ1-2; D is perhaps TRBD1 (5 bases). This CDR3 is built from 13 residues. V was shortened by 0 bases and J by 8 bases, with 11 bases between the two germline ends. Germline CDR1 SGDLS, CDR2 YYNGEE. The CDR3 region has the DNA TGTGCCAGCAGCGTAGGGGACCCGCGGGGCTACACCTTC. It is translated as CASSVGDPRGYTF. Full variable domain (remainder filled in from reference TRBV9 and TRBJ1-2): DSGVTQTPKHLITATGQRVTLRCSPRSGDLSVYWYQQSLDQGLQFLIQYYNGEERAKGNILERFSAQQFPDLHSELNLSSLELGDSALYFCASSVGDPRGYTFGSGTRLTVV.

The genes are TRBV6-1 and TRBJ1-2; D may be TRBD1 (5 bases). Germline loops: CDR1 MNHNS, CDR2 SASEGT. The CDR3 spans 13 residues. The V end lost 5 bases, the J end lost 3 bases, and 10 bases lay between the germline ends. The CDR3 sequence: CASSPPTDYGYTF. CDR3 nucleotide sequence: TGTGCCAGCAGTCCCCCGACAGACTATGGCTACACCTTC.

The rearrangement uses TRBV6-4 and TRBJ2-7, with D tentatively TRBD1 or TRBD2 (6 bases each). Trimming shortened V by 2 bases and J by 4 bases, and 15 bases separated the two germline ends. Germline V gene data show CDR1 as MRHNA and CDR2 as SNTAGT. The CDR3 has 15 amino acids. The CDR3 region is CASSDGGPAGYEQYF. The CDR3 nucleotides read TGTGCCAGCAGTGACGGGGGGCCGGCGGGGTACGAGCAGTACTTC.

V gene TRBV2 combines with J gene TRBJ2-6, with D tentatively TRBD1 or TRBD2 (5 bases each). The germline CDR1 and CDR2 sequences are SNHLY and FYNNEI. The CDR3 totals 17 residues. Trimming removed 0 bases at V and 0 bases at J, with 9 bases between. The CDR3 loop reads CASSEAGVHSGANVLTF. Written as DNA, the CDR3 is TGTGCCAGCAGTGAAGCGGGGGTGCACTCTGGGGCCAACGTCCTGACTTTC.

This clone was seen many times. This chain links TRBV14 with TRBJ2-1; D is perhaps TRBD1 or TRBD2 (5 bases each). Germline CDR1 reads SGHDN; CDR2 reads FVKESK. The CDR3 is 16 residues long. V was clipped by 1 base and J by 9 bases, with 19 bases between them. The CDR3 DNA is TGTGCCAGCAGCCAAGTCTATCTCCAGGGAGAAGGTGAGCAGTTCTTC. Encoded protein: CASSQVYLQGEGEQFF. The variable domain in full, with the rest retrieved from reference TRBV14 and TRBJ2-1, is EAGVTQFPSHSVIEKGQTVTLRCDPISGHDNLYWYRRVMGKEIKFLLHFVKESKQDESGMPNNRFLAERTGGTYSTLKVQPAELEDSGVYFCASSQVYLQGEGEQFFGPGTRLTVL.

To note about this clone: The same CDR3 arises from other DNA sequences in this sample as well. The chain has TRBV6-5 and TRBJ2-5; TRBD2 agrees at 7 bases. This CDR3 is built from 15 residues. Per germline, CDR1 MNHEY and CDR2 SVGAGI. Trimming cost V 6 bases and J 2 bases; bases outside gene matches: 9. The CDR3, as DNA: TGTGCCAGCAGCCCCCCAGGCGGGAGACAAGAGACCCAGTACTTC. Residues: CASSPPGGRQETQYF.

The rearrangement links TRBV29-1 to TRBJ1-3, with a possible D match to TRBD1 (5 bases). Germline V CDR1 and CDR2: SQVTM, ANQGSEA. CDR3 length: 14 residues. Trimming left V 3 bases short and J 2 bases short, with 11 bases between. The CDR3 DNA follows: TGCAGCGTTGAGGGCGGGGGAACTGGAAACACCATATATTTT. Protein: CSVEGGGTGNTIYF.

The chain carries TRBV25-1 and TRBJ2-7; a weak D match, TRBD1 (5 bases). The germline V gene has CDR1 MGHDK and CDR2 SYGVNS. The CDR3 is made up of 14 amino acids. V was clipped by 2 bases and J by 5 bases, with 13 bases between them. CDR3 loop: CASSEDHARDEQYF. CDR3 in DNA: TGTGCCAGCAGTGAAGACCACGCCAGGGACGAGCAGTACTTC.

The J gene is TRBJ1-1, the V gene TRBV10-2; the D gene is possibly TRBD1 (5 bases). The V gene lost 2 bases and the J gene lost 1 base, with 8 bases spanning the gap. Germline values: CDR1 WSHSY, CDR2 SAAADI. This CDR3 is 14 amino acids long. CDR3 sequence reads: CASSEGGGNTEAFF. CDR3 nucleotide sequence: TGCGCCAGCAGTGAGGGGGGAGGGAACACTGAAGCTTTCTTT.

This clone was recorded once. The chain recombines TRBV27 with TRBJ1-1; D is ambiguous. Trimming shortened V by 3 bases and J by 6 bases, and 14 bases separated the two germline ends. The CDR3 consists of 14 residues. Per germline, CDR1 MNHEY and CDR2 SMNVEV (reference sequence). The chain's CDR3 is CASSFRPGRSEAFF. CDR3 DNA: TGTGCCAGCAGTTTCCGCCCCGGGCGATCTGAAGCTTTCTTT.

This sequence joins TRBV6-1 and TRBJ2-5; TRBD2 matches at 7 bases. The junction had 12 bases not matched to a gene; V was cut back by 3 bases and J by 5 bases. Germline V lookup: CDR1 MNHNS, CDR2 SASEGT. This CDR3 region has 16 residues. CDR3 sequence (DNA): TGTGCCAGCAGTGAGTTTTACCGTTACGGGAGGGAGACCCAGTACTTC. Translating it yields CASSEFYRYGRETQYF.

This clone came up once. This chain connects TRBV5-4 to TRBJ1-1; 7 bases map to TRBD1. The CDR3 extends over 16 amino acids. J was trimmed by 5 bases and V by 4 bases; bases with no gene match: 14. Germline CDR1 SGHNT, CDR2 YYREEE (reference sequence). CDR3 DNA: TGTGCCAGCAGCCCCCAGGGGGGTTCTGAGTGGACTGAAGCTTTCTTT. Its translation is CASSPQGGSEWTEAFF.

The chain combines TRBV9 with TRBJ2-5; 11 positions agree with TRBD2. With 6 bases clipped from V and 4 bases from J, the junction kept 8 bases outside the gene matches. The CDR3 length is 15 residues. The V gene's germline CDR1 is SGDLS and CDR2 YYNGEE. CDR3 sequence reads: CASTTTGTSGETQYF. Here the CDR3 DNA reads TGTGCCAGCACGACTACCGGGACTAGCGGAGAGACCCAGTACTTC.

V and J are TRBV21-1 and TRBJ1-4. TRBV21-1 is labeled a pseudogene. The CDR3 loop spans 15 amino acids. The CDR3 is CASSRLGGRCEKLFF. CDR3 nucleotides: TGTGCCAGCAGCAGGTTGGGGGGGCGATGTGAAAAACTGTTTTTT.

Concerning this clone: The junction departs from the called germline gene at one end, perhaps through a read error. Here the CDR3 reads CASSLVTVSF. The CDR3 DNA sequence: TGTGCCAGCAGCTTGGTCACCGTCTCCTTC. The V call is TRBV11-2, the J call TRBJ1-2; no reliable D call. Germline lookup yields CDR1 SGHAT and CDR2 FQNNGV. The CDR3 totals 10 residues.

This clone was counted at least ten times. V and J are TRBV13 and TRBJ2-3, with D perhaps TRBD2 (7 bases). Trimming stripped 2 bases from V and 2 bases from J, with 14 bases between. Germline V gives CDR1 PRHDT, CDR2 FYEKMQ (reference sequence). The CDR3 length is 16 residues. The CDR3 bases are TGTGCCAGCAGCTTAATGGGGGGGCGCGACACAGATACGCAGTATTTT. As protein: CASSLMGGRDTDTQYF. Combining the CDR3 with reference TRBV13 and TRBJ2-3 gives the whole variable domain AAGVIQSPRHLIKEKRETATLKCYPIPRHDTVYWYQQGPGQDPQFLISFYEKMQSDKGSIPDRFSAQQFSDYHSELNMSSLELGDSALYFCASSLMGGRDTDTQYFGPGTRLTVL.

CDR3 sequence: CASSIATHTSGELFF. The DNA for the CDR3 is TGTGCCAGTAGTATTGCAACCCATACCTCCGGGGAGCTGTTTTTT. This chain links TRBV19 with TRBJ2-2; no clear D gene. This CDR3 has 15 amino acids. V shed 3 bases and J shed 6 bases, with 14 bases lying between them. CDR1 is LNHDA, CDR2 SQIVND, per germline (reference sequence).

The DNA for the CDR3 is TGTGCCAGCAGCCTACAGGGGGAAGAGACCCAGTACTTC. Encoded protein: CASSLQGEETQYF. The chain couples TRBV7-2 to TRBJ2-5; 8 nucleotides align to TRBD1. The CDR3 is 13 residues long. CDR1 SGHTA and CDR2 FQGNSA come from the germline V gene. After removal of 5 bases from V and 3 bases from J, the junction contained 2 bases not matched to a gene.

The CDR3 nucleotides read TGTGCCAGTAGTACAACCGGGACTCCAGGAGACGAGCAGTACTTC. Its translation: CASSTTGTPGDEQYF. This chain links TRBV19 with TRBJ2-7; D is perhaps TRBD2 (6 bases). The V end was cut by 4 bases, the J end by 5 bases, with 18 bases between. CDR1 is LNHDA, CDR2 SQIVND, per germline (reference sequence). The CDR3 spans 15 residues.

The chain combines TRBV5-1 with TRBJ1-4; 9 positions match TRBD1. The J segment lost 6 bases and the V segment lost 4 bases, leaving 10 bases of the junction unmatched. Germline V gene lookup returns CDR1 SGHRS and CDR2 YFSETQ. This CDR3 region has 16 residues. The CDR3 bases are TGCGCCAGCAGCCCCTGGACAGGGGCGGTGGATGAAAAACTGTTTTTT. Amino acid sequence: CASSPWTGAVDEKLFF.

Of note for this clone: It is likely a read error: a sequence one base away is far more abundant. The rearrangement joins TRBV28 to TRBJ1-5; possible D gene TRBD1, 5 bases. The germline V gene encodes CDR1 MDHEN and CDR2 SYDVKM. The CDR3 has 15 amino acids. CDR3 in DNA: TGTGCCGGCAGTTTAGGCGGCGTGGGGGATCAGCCCCAGCATTTT. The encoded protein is CAGSLGGVGDQPQHF.

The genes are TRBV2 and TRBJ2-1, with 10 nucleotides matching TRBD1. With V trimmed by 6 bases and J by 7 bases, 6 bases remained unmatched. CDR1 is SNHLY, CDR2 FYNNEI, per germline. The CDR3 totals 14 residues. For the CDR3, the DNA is TGTGCCAGCAGCTACGGGACAGGGGTTAATGAGCAGTTCTTC. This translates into CASSYGTGVNEQFF.

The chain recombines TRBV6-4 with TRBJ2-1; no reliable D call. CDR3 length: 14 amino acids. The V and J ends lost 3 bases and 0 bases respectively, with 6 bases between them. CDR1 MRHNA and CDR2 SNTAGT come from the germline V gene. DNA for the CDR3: TGTGCCAGCAGTGAGTACTTCTCCTACAATGAGCAGTTCTTC. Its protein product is CASSEYFSYNEQFF.